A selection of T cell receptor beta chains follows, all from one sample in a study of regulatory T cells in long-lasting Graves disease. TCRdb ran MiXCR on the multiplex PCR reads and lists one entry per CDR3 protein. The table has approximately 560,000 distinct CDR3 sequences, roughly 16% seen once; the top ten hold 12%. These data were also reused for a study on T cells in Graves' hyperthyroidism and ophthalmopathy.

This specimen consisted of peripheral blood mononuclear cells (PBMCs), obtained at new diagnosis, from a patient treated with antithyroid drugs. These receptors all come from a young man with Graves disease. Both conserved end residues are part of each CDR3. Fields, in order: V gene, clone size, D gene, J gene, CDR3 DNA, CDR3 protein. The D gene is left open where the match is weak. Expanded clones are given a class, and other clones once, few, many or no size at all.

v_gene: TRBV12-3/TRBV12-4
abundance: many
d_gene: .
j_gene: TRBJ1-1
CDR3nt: TGTGCCAGCAGCACAGGGACCAAAGCTTTCTTT
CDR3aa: CASSTGTKAFF

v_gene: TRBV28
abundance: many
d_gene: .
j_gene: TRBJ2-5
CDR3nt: TGTGCCAGCAATCCCAGGGGAAGGGTTTTTCAAGAGACCCAGTACTTC
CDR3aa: CASNPRGRVFQETQYF

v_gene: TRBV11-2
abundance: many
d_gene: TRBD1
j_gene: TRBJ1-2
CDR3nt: TGTGCCAGCACCACGGACAGGGTGAGCTATGGCTACACCTTC
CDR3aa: CASTTDRVSYGYTF

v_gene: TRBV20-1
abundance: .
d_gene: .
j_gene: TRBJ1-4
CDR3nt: TGCAGTGCTAGACGGGGGGCAGGTGAAAAACTGTTTTTT
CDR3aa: CSARRGAGEKLFF

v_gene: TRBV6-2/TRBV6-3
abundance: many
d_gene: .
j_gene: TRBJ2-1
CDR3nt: TGTGCCAGCAGTGAGTCGGGCAGTACCCCCTACAATGAGCAGTTCTTC
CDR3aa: CASSESGSTPYNEQFF

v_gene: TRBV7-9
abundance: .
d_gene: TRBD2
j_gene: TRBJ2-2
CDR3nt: TGTGCCAGCAGTCCCCCAACTAGCGGGAGTGACGGGGAGCTGTTTTTT
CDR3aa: CASSPPTSGSDGELFF

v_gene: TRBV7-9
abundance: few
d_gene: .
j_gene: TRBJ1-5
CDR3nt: TGTGCCAGCAGCCTGGACGGTCGCTATCAGCCCCAGCATTTT
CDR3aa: CASSLDGRYQPQHF

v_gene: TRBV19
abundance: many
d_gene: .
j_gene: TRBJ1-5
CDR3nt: TGTGCCAGTAGTATAACCGGGGCAGCCAATCAGCCCCAGCATTTT
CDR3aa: CASSITGAANQPQHF

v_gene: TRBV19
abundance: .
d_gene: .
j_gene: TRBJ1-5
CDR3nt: TGTGCCAGTAGTATAGACCGATATAATAGCAATCAGCCCCAGCATTTT
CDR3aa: CASSIDRYNSNQPQHF

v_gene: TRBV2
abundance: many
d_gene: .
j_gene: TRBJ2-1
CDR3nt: TGTGCCAGCAGTGAAGCCGGTGAGCAGTTCTTC
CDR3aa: CASSEAGEQFF

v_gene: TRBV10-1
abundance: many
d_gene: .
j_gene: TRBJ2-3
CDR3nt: TGCGCCAGCAGTGTGCAACCCGGTGGCACAGATACGCAGTATTTT
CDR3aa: CASSVQPGGTDTQYF

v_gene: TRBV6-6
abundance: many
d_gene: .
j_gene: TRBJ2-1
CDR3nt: TGTGCCAGCAGTTACTCGATGGCAGTAAACAATGAGCAGTTCTTC
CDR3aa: CASSYSMAVNNEQFF

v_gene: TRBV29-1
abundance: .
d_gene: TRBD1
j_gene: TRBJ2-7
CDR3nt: TGCAGCGTTGAAGAGGAGGGCAGGGGGCGCAGGGAGCAGTACTTC
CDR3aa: CSVEEEGRGRREQYF

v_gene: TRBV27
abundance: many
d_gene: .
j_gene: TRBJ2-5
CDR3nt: .
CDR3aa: CASSFLAEQETQYF

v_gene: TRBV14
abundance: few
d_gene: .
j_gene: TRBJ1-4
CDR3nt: TGTGCCAGCAGCCAAGAAACGGGGATGGCACTGTTTTTT
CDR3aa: CASSQETGMALFF

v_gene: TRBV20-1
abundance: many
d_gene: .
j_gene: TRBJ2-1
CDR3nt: TGCAGTGCTAGCGAGACTTACGACTACAATGAGCAGTTCTTC
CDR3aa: CSASETYDYNEQFF

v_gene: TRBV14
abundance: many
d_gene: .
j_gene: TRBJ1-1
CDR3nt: TGTGCCAGCAGCCAAGTCTATCTGAACACTGAAGCTTTCTTT
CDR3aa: CASSQVYLNTEAFF

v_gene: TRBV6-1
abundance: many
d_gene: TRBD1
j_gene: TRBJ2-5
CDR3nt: TGTGCCAGCACCGAGACAGGGCAAGAGACCCAGTACTTC
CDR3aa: CASTETGQETQYF

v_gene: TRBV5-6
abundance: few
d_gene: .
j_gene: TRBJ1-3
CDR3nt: TGTGCCAGCAGCTTGGAAACTTTTGGAAACACCATATATTTT
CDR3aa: CASSLETFGNTIYF

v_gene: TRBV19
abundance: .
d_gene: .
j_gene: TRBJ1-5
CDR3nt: TGTGCCAGTAGTGAACCAAATCAGCCCCAGCATTTT
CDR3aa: CASSEPNQPQHF

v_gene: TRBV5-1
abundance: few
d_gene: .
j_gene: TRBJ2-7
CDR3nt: TGCGCCAGCAGCTTGGGCTCTGCCGAGCAGTACTTC
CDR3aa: CASSLGSAEQYF

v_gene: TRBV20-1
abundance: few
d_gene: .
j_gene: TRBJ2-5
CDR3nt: TGCAGTGCTAGAGACAGGGTCGCTAGGGCAGGAGAGACCCAGTACTTC
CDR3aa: CSARDRVARAGETQYF

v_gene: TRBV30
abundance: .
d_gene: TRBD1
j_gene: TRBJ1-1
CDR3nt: TGTGCCTGGAGTGTCCGAGGACAGGGGCAAAGGAACACTGAAGCTTTCTTT
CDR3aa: CAWSVRGQGQRNTEAFF

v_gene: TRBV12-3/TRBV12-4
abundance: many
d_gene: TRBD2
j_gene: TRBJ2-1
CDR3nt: TGTGCCAGCAGTCCCTCATCCGGGCGGGAGGGCTACAATGAGCAGTTCTTC
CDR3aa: CASSPSSGREGYNEQFF

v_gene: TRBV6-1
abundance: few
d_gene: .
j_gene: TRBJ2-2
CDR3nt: TGTGCCAGCAAGGGACTTGTAACGAACACCGGGGAGCTGTTTTTT
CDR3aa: CASKGLVTNTGELFF

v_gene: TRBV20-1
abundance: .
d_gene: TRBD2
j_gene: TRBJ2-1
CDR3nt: TGCAGTGCTGACCCTACTAGCGGGAGTTGGAATGAGCAGTTCTTC
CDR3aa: CSADPTSGSWNEQFF

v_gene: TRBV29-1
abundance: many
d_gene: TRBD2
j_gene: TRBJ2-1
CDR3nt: TGCAGCGTTGAAGGGGCTAGCGGGAGGGCAATCAATGAGCAGTTCTTC
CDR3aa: CSVEGASGRAINEQFF

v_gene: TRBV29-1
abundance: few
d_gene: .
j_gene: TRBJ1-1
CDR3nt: TGCAGCGTTGGTACACTAATGAACACTGAAGCTTTCTTT
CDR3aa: CSVGTLMNTEAFF

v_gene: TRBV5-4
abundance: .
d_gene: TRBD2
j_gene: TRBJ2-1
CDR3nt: TGTGCCAGCAGCTTGGGGATTAGCGGGGGGGGGATTGAGCAGTTCTTC
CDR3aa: CASSLGISGGGIEQFF

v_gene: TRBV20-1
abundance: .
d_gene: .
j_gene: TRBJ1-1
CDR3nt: TGCAGTGCTAGAGATCTCGCGCGGCAAAACACTGAAGCTTTCTTT
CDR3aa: CSARDLARQNTEAFF

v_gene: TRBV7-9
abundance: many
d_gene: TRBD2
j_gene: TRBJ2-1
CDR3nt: TGTGCCAGCAGCTTAGTGGGTAGCGGGGATAATGAGCAGTTCTTC
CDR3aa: CASSLVGSGDNEQFF

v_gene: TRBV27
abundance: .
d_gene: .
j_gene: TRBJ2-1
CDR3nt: TGTGCCAGCAAAGGGACCACTGAGCAGTTCTTC
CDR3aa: CASKGTTEQFF

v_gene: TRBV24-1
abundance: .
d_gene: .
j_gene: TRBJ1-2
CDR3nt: TGTGCCACCAGTGAGGTAGGCCGGCCCTATGGCTACACCTTC
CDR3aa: CATSEVGRPYGYTF

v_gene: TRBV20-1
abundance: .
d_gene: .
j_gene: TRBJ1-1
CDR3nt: TGCAGTGCTAGAATTTGGGGGAACACTGAAGCTTTCTTT
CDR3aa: CSARIWGNTEAFF

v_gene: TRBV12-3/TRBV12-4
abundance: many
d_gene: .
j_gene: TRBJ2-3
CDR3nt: TGTGCCAGCAACCTCGGGGTGGCAGATACGCAGTATTTT
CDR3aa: CASNLGVADTQYF

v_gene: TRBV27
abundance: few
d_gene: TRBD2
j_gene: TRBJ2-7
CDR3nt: TGTGCCAGCAGTCCCAACCCCGGGACTAGCGGGAGCTCCTACGAGCAGTACTTC
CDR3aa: CASSPNPGTSGSSYEQYF

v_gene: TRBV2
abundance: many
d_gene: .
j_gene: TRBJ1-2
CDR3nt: TGTGCCTCAACAGGGCAGGGTGGCTACACCTTC
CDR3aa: CASTGQGGYTF

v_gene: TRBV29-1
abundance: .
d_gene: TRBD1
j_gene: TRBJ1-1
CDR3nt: TGCAGCGTTCCACCGGGACAGGGGAACACTGAAGCTTTCTTT
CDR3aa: CSVPPGQGNTEAFF

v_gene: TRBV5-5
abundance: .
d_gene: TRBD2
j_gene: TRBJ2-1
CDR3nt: TGTGCCAGCAGCTTGGCTCTGGGGGAGGCGGGAGGGTACAATGAGCAGTTCTTC
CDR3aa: CASSLALGEAGGYNEQFF

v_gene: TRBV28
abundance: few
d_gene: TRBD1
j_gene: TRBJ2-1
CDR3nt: TGTGCCATCGGGGAAGGGGGCGTCTCCTACAATGAGCAGTTCTTC
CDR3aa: CAIGEGGVSYNEQFF

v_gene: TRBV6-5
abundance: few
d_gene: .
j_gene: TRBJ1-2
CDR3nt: TGTGCCAGCAGTTCAACTAACTATGGCTACACCTTC
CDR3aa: CASSSTNYGYTF

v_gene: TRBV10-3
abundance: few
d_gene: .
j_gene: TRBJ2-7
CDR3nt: TGTGCCACGCAGGGCGGGCGCGACGAGCAGTACTTC
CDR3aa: CATQGGRDEQYF